This note documents a single T cell receptor beta chain sequence. The germline V gene has CDR1 MNHNY and CDR2 SVGAGI (reference sequence). After removal of 6 bases from V and 3 bases from J, the junction contained 4 bases not matched to a gene. CDR3 size: 14 residues. The method was immunoSEQ multiplex PCR; TCRdb's version includes in-frame clones alone and lacks a portion of them. The data show tens of thousands of clones, with 75% to 90% seen just once and 5.8% held by the top ten. This record belongs to a study of blood T cell repertoires in COVID-19. Across the whole study: Collection of acute and convalescent COVID-19 samples took place in the United States, Italy and Spain. T cells, B-cell-depleted T cells, or PBMCs provided the cDNA or gDNA that served as material.

This clonotype was sampled from a man over 45 with active COVID-19. Source material: peripheral blood. This chain uses TRBV6-6 with TRBJ1-2; 10 nucleotides align to TRBD1. The CDR3 nucleotides are TGTGCCAGCAGAAAGGACAGGGGGGACTATGGCTACACCTTC. As protein: CASRKDRGDYGYTF.